The 5 T cell receptor beta chains given below trace back to one sample, sequenced in a study of OX40 agonist ivuxolimab in advanced cancers. The library relied on the immunoSEQ multiplex PCR assay. The table was pulled from immuneACCESS by TCRdb, which kept in-frame rearrangements only. Such tables lose some clones; where checked, under half of the loss comes from unresolved V genes, and the rest has no known cause. The sample includes more than 60,000 clones, with about 77% observed a single time. The leading ten clones occupy 1.6% of the sample. Sequences were derived from CD4+ or CD8+ T cells sorted from blood, sampled in a trial of the OX40 agonist ivuxolimab. The receptors derive from an adult with an advanced solid tumor such as melanoma, head and neck, liver or kidney cancer.

The chain combines TRBV18 with TRBJ2-5; 9 bases match TRBD1. V lost 5 bases and J lost 5; bases outside the gene matches: 9. The germline V gene has CDR1 KGHSH and CDR2 LQKENI. There are 15 residues in the CDR3. DNA of the CDR3: TGTGCCAGCTCAACTCGGGACAGGGAGGGGGAGACCCAGTACTTC. Translated: CASSTRDREGETQYF. Full variable domain (outside the CDR3, taken from reference TRBV18 and TRBJ2-5): NAGVMQNPRHLVRRRGQEARLRCSPMKGHSHVYWYRQLPEEGLKFMVYLQKENIIDESGMPKERFSAEFPKEGPSILRIQQVVRGDSAAYFCASSTRDREGETQYFGPGTRLLVL.

The gene calls are TRBV7-2 and TRBJ2-3, with D possibly TRBD1 on 6 matching bases. The CDR3 spans 12 residues. The V end was cut by 5 bases, the J end by 6 bases, with 9 bases between. Per germline, CDR1 SGHTA and CDR2 FQGNSA. The CDR3 loop is CASSTDRDTQYF. DNA of the CDR3: TGTGCCAGCAGCACCGACAGGGATACGCAGTATTTT.

The chain carries TRBV4-2 and TRBJ2-2; no definite D call. Germline values: CDR1 LGHNA, CDR2 YNFKEQ. The CDR3 is made up of 16 amino acids. Trimming cost V 0 bases and J 1 base, with 9 bases left between them. CDR3 protein: CASSQDLKQNTGELFF. The CDR3 nucleotides read TGTGCCAGCAGCCAAGATTTGAAACAGAACACCGGGGAGCTGTTTTTT.

This chain connects TRBV7-9 to TRBJ1-4; tentative D call: TRBD1 (5 bases). There are 14 residues in the CDR3. Trimming shortened V by 5 bases and J by 4 bases, and 11 bases separated the two germline ends. Germline loops: CDR1 SEHNR, CDR2 FQNEAQ (reference sequence). CDR3 nucleotide sequence: TGTGCCAGCAGCGTTACAGGAGGTAATGAAAAACTGTTTTTT. It encodes CASSVTGGNEKLFF.

This clone has just a few counts. The chain employs TRBV2 and TRBJ1-4; 7 nucleotides line up with TRBD1. The CDR3 contains 12 residues. The germline CDR1 and CDR2 sequences are SNHLY and FYNNEI. After removal of 7 bases from V and 15 bases from J, the junction contained 11 bases not matched to a gene. This CDR3 reads CASTRSTTGMFF. The CDR3 DNA sequence: TGTGCCAGCACCAGGTCCACGACAGGGATGTTTTTT.